A single sample gave rise to the 8 T cell receptor beta chains below, sequenced in a study of T cell changes during pregnancy in multiple sclerosis. Libraries were prepared by immunoSEQ multiplex PCR; TCRdb keeps only in-frame clonotypes and omits some of them. The sample lists approximately 46,000 clones; around 90% were seen once. The material was peripheral blood, obtained after pregnancy. Receptors originate from a female donor in good health, enrolled as a control in a pregnancy study.

The chain is built from TRBV5-6 and TRBJ2-2; D possibly corresponds to TRBD1 (5 bases). Germline-derived CDR1 and CDR2 are SGHDT and YYEEEE. The V end lost 4 bases, the J end lost 1 base, and 8 bases lay between the germline ends. The CDR3 loop spans 14 amino acids. In DNA form, the CDR3 reads TGTGCCAGCAGCGTCAGGGTGAACACCGGGGAGCTGTTTTTT. This gives the protein CASSVRVNTGELFF.

The CDR3 spells CASSETGHLYEQYF. CDR3 coding DNA: TGTGCCAGCAGTGAGACGGGACATCTATACGAGCAGTACTTC. The chain carries TRBV25-1 and TRBJ2-7, with a weak D call TRBD1 (6 bases). Germline loops: CDR1 MGHDK, CDR2 SYGVNS. The CDR3 is made up of 14 amino acids. Trimming left V 3 bases short and J 4 bases short, with 13 bases between.

The chain combines TRBV2 with TRBJ1-1, with no clear D. The CDR3 totals 11 residues. Deletions cut 3 bases from V and 9 bases from J, with 8 bases between. Germline assignment: CDR1 SNHLY and CDR2 FYNNEI. CDR3 residues: CASSEMSQAFF. The CDR3 nucleotides are TGTGCCAGCAGTGAGATGAGCCAAGCTTTCTTT.

The chain employs TRBV7-9 and TRBJ2-1; 7 nucleotides match TRBD2. CDR1 and CDR2 from the germline V gene are SEHNR and FQNEAQ (reference sequence). Trimming at V came to 6 bases and at J to 5 bases, leaving 10 bases not matched to a gene. CDR3 length equals 15 residues. In nucleotides, the CDR3 is TGTGCCAGCAGTCCTCGGGAGGACACCAACAATGAGCAGTTCTTC. This gives the protein CASSPREDTNNEQFF.

On this clone itself: It is unclear where the CDR3 begins or ends on the DNA, so no DNA is shown, and the CDR3 is as TCRdb lists it. The V gene is TRBV28, the J gene TRBJ1-5; the table calls TRBD1, which could not be checked here. The CDR3 has 16 residues if both end residues are counted. Germline-derived CDR1 and CDR2 are MDHEN and SYDVKM. CDR3 region: CASSSSGQGINQPQHF.

V and J are TRBV28 and TRBJ2-3, with 8 bases matching TRBD1. This CDR3 contains 17 residues. J lost 6 bases, V lost 6 bases, and 17 bases had no gene match. Germline lookup yields CDR1 MDHEN and CDR2 SYDVKM. The CDR3 spells CASSQHRDRRPADTQYF. DNA of the CDR3: TGTGCCAGCAGCCAGCACCGGGACAGGCGACCGGCCGATACGCAGTATTTT.

The rearrangement links TRBV9 to TRBJ2-2; 9 bases line up with TRBD2. After removal of 0 bases from V and 3 bases from J, the junction contained 3 bases not matched to a gene. The germline gives CDR1 SGDLS, CDR2 YYNGEE. CDR3 length: 16 residues. CDR3 protein: CASSVVGGGDTGELFF. CDR3 in DNA: TGTGCCAGCAGCGTAGTTGGCGGGGGGGACACCGGGGAGCTGTTTTTT.

The chain is built from TRBV5-1 and TRBJ2-7; D might be TRBD1 (6 bases). The germline V and J ends were trimmed by 4 bases and 0 bases, with 11 bases remaining between them. CDR3 length: 14 amino acids. Germline-derived CDR1 and CDR2 are SGHRS and YFSETQ. CDR3: CASSLPGASYEQYF. For the CDR3, the DNA is TGCGCCAGCAGCCTTCCAGGGGCCTCCTACGAGCAGTACTTC.